The subject of this entry is one TCR beta chain. Trimming took off 6 bases at V and 0 bases at J, with 14 bases between the two ends. The CDR3 totals 15 residues. Germline V gene data show CDR1 as SEHNR and CDR2 as FQNEAQ (reference sequence). This sample is drawn from a study of blood T cell repertoires in COVID-19. On the study more broadly: Researchers got acute and convalescent COVID-19 samples from the United States, Italy and Spain. PBMCs, B-cell-depleted T cells, or T cells were the source of the cDNA or gDNA that made up the material.

The study counted Cohort 3 donors as recovered given two negative PCRs, clearance, or symptom resolution. As handled by the study authors: Estimation of nucleated cell counts was performed using reference gene primer amplification. Some clones are missing from TCRdb's copy, which holds only in-frame ones; the method was immunoSEQ multiplex PCR. The V and J calls and clone size are taken from that table; D and trimming were inferred from the DNA. The data contain some 400,000 clones, about nine tenths of them singletons. This chain uses TRBV7-9 with TRBJ1-2; no clear D. The source is a woman aged 30 to 39 who had recovered from COVID-19. The sample was PBMCs or T cells enriched from blood (not recorded which). The CDR3 DNA follows: TGTGCCAGCAGTTTGAATCCCTATGCTAACTATGGCTACACCTTC. Protein: CASSLNPYANYGYTF.